This is a list of T cell receptor beta chains from one sample in a study of blood T cell repertoires in COVID-19. Assay used: immunoSEQ multiplex PCR; TCRdb lists only in-frame clones, some missing. The sample has more than 55,000 clones, just over 85% seen once. The sample was peripheral blood. The receptors shown here come from a man in his sixties with acute or convalescent COVID-19. Both conserved end residues are part of each CDR3. The D gene is left open where the match is weak. The size field is filled for only some rows; it gives once, few, many or a size class.

j_gene | abundance | v_gene | d_gene | CDR3nt | CDR3aa
TRBJ2-1 | . | TRBV18 | . | TGTGCCAGCTCGGGCGTTAACAATGAGCAGTTCTTC | CASSGVNNEQFF
TRBJ1-6 | . | TRBV18 | . | TGTGCCAGCTCATCACAAAAACAGGGCGCACCCCTCCACTTT | CASSSQKQGAPLHF
TRBJ2-1 | . | TRBV6-1 | TRBD2 | TGTGCCAGCAGTGAAGTGGGTAGCGGGAGGGCCCGGGACAATGAGCAGTTCTTC | CASSEVGSGRARDNEQFF
TRBJ2-7 | . | TRBV6-1 | . | TGTGCCAGCAGTGAAGCGCACGGGAGGGGGCACGAGCAGTACTTC | CASSEAHGRGHEQYF
TRBJ1-4 | . | TRBV30 | . | TGTGCCTGGAGTGGTACTTCAGGGGAAAAACTGTTTTTT | CAWSGTSGEKLFF
TRBJ2-2 | . | TRBV5-1 | . | TGCGCCAGCAGCCCGGACATATACACCGGGGAGCTGTTTTTT | CASSPDIYTGELFF
TRBJ1-2 | . | TRBV28 | TRBD1 | TGTGCCAGCAGTTCCGGGACAGGGGGCGATGGCTACACCTTC | CASSSGTGGDGYTF
TRBJ2-7 | . | TRBV4-1 | TRBD2 | TGCGCCAGCAGCCACCGACTAGCGGGAGGTACCGCCCGCGTCTCCTACGAGCAGTACTTC | CASSHRLAGGTARVSYEQYF
TRBJ2-1 | once | TRBV10-3 | TRBD2 | TGTGCCATCAGTGAAATAGCGGGAGTTATCTACAATGAGCAGTTCTTC | CAISEIAGVIYNEQFF
TRBJ2-7 | . | TRBV27 | TRBD1 | TGTGCCAGCAAAAAGGGGGCGTCCGAGCAGTACTTC | CASKKGASEQYF